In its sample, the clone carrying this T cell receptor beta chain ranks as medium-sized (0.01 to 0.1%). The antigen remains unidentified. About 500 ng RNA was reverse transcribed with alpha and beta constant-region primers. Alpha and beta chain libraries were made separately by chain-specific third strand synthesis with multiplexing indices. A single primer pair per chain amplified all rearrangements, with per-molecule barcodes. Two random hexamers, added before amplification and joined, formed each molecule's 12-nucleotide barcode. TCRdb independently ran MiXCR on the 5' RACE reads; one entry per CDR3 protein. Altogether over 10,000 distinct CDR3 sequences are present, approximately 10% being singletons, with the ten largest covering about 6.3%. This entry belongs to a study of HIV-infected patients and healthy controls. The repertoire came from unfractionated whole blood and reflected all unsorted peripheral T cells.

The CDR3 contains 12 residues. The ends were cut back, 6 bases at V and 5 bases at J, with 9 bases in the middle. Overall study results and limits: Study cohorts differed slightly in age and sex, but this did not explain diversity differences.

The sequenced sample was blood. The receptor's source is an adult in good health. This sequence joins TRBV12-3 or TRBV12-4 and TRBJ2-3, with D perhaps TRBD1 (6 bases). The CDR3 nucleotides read TGTGCCAGCAGGCAGACAGGAGATACGCAGTATTTT. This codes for CASRQTGDTQYF.